The 16 T cell receptor beta chains in this list originate from one sample, sequenced in a study of blood T cell repertoires in COVID-19. TCRdb's table, derived via immunoSEQ multiplex PCR, lists solely in-frame clones and lacks some. The sample contains fewer than 200,000 clones, 60% to 80% of which appear only once. The specimen sequenced was peripheral blood. Receptors originate from a woman in her seventies with acute or convalescent COVID-19.

The genes are TRBV2 and TRBJ2-5, with D tentatively TRBD1 (6 bases). The CDR3 spans 12 residues. Germline-derived CDR1 and CDR2 are SNHLY and FYNNEI. Between the trimmed V and J ends, which lost 3 bases and 5 bases, there was a span of 7 bases. The CDR3 is CASSERGETQYF. The CDR3 DNA reads as TGTGCCAGCAGTGAGAGGGGGGAGACCCAGTACTTC.

This clone was counted a single time. This chain uses TRBV25-1 with TRBJ1-2, with 9 nucleotides matching TRBD1. The CDR3 is 16 residues long. V shed 6 bases and J 5 bases; nucleotides not matched to a gene: 13. Germline assignment: CDR1 MGHDK and CDR2 SYGVNS. This CDR3 reads CASSPSSGTGLYGYTF. CDR3 nucleotide sequence: TGTGCCAGCAGCCCCAGCTCCGGGACAGGGCTTTATGGCTACACCTTC.

Only one count was recorded for this clone. The CDR3 loop reads CASSLERGGNYGYTF. The CDR3 region has the DNA TGTGCCAGCAGCTTAGAGCGGGGAGGGAACTATGGCTACACCTTC. The rearrangement links TRBV7-2 to TRBJ1-2; no firm D call. CDR3 length: 15 residues. Trimming cost V 1 base and J 2 bases, with 11 bases left between them. Germline lookup yields CDR1 SGHTA and CDR2 FQGNSA.

The rearrangement uses TRBV7-3 and TRBJ2-2; no definite D call. Germline CDR1 SGHTA, CDR2 FQGTGA. The CDR3 runs 14 residues. Trimming cost V 5 bases and J 5 bases, with 12 bases left between them. The CDR3, as DNA: TGTGCCAGCAGCCAAGACTTTAATACCGGGGAGCTGTTTTTT. This gives the protein CASSQDFNTGELFF.

The V and J genes are TRBV11-3 and TRBJ2-3, with a tentative D call TRBD2 (5 bases). In germline, CDR1 is SGHNT, CDR2 YENEEA. The CDR3 consists of 14 residues. V was shortened by 5 bases and J by 3 bases, with 12 bases between the two germline ends. The CDR3 loop is CASSRGLSTDTQYF. For the CDR3, the DNA is TGTGCCAGCAGCAGAGGACTCTCTACAGATACGCAGTATTTT.

The chain is built from TRBV9 and TRBJ2-2; D is undetermined. This CDR3 contains 16 residues. V was cut by 0 bases and J by 4 bases, with 13 bases left in between. Germline-derived CDR1 and CDR2 are SGDLS and YYNGEE. The DNA of the CDR3 is TGTGCCAGCAGCGTAGGTGGGCAGCCACTCACCGGGGAGCTGTTTTTT. It specifies CASSVGGQPLTGELFF.

DNA for the CDR3: TGTGCCAGCAGCCAAGAAAATTCTGGAGCGGGAGACCCCAACACCGGGGAGCTGTTTTTT. This codes for CASSQENSGAGDPNTGELFF. This sequence joins TRBV3-1 (or the pseudogene TRBV3-2) and TRBJ2-2, with 8 nucleotides matching TRBD2. V lost 0 bases, J lost 2 bases, and 14 bases stayed unmatched. The CDR3 covers 20 residues. The germline V gene has CDR1 LGHDT and CDR2 YNNKEL (reference sequence).

As to this clone: Possible read error: a much larger clone is one base away. The chain is built from TRBV27 and TRBJ2-1; TRBD2 matches at 10 bases. With 4 bases clipped from V and 3 bases from J, the junction kept 0 bases outside the gene matches. From germline, CDR1 is MNHEY and CDR2 SMNVEV (reference sequence). This CDR3 has 14 amino acids. CDR3 DNA sequence: TGTGCCAGCAGTTCTAGCGGGAGCTACAATGAGCAGTTCTTC. Translating gives CASSSSGSYNEQFF.

The chain recombines TRBV7-9 with TRBJ2-7; TRBD2 matches 13 bases. This CDR3 contains 14 residues. Germline CDR1 is SEHNR and CDR2 is FQNEAQ (reference sequence). The J segment lost 5 bases and the V segment lost 5 bases, leaving 3 bases of the junction unmatched. The CDR3 here is CASSRLAGGDEQYF. CDR3 nucleotide sequence: TGTGCCAGCAGCCGACTAGCGGGAGGTGACGAGCAGTACTTC.

The V and J genes are TRBV2 and TRBJ2-4, with TRBD2 matching 10 bases. From germline, CDR1 is SNHLY and CDR2 FYNNEI. J lost 7 bases, V lost 7 bases, and 16 bases had no gene match. This CDR3 is 17 amino acids long. The CDR3 is CASTGLLLAGLGNIQYF. The DNA for the CDR3 is TGTGCCAGCACGGGGCTACTACTAGCGGGGTTGGGGAACATTCAGTACTTC.

V and J are TRBV30 and TRBJ1-5; no clear D. Germline CDR1 is GTSNPN and CDR2 is SVGIG (reference sequence). Trimming pared 1 base from V and 0 bases from J, leaving 10 bases between. The length of the CDR3 is 15 residues. DNA for the CDR3: TGTGCCTGGAGTGCCGACCGCGGTAGCAATCAGCCCCAGCATTTT. It codes for CAWSADRGSNQPQHF.

The chain couples TRBV27 to TRBJ1-3, with D perhaps matching TRBD1 (5 bases). Germline values: CDR1 MNHEY, CDR2 SMNVEV (reference sequence). V lost 5 bases to trimming and J lost 3 bases, with 29 bases between them. The CDR3 length is 20 residues. The CDR3 is CASSPKIRSPVTEIGNTIYF. The CDR3 DNA reads TGTGCCAGCAGTCCAAAGATACGGAGCCCGGTGACAGAAATTGGAAACACCATATATTTT.

The rearrangement links TRBV4-1 to TRBJ2-3; 7 bases align to TRBD2. The V segment lost 1 base and the J segment 0 bases; nucleotides outside the gene matches: 4. The germline V gene has CDR1 MGHRA and CDR2 YSYEKL. This CDR3 spans 16 amino acids. CDR3 in amino acids: CASSQVASGSTDTQYF. For the CDR3, the DNA is TGCGCCAGCAGCCAAGTTGCTAGCGGTAGCACAGATACGCAGTATTTT.

The chain links TRBV12-2 to TRBJ2-1; the table names TRBD1, a call not compared with the DNA. TRBV12-2 is a pseudogene locus. This CDR3 contains 12 residues. Here the CDR3 DNA reads TGTGCAAGTCGCCGTGTTAGGGGTGAGCAGTTCTTC. It translates to CASRRVRGEQFF.

This clone has more than one count but fewer than ten. This sequence joins TRBV5-6 and TRBJ2-7, with D perhaps TRBD2 (6 bases). V lost 3 bases and J lost 3, with 13 bases in between. Germline-derived CDR1 and CDR2 are SGHDT and YYEEEE. The CDR3 totals 14 residues. The CDR3 spells CASSSGSNYYEQYF. For the CDR3, the DNA is TGTGCCAGCAGCTCCGGGAGCAACTACTACGAGCAGTACTTC.

This clone has more than one count but fewer than ten. The chain couples TRBV6-5 to TRBJ2-7; maybe TRBD2 (5 bases). There are 12 residues in the CDR3. Per the germline V gene, CDR1 is MNHEY and CDR2 is SVGAGI. With 8 bases removed from V and 3 bases from J, the gap between germline ends came to 11 bases. The CDR3 DNA sequence: TGTGCCAGCCGCGCCCGGGGCTACGAGCAGTACTTC. Residues: CASRARGYEQYF.